The rows below give T cell receptor beta chains drawn from one sample of a study of OX40 agonist ivuxolimab in advanced cancers. Repertoires were generated with immunoSEQ multiplex PCR, while TCRdb's copy carries only in-frame clones and drops some. The sample comprises about 49,000 clones, 90% to 95% of which are singletons, and 11% rests with the top ten. The sequenced sample was CD4+ or CD8+ T cells sorted from blood, obtained in a trial of the OX40 agonist ivuxolimab. The source of these receptors is an adult with an advanced solid tumor such as melanoma, head and neck, liver or kidney cancer. The CDR3 runs from the conserved cysteine through the conserved F or W. A D gene is named only where the DNA matches it firmly.

j_call,d_call,v_call,cdr3_aa
TRBJ2-1,TRBD2,TRBV7-8,CASSPTSASSSYNEQFF
TRBJ2-1,NA,TRBV5-1,CASSPTTFSSYNEQFF
TRBJ1-1,NA,TRBV27,CASSLKGIMQPEAFF
TRBJ1-4,NA,TRBV7-8,CASSLPGLDGEKLFF
TRBJ2-7,NA,TRBV10-3,CAISDPHLEGGREQYF
TRBJ2-1,NA,TRBV7-3,CASSLKYTPSYNEQFF
TRBJ2-2,NA,TRBV5-1,CASSLVWEANTGELFF
TRBJ2-7,NA,TRBV1,CTSSPRRASGYFSGYEQYF
TRBJ2-3,TRBD2,TRBV28,CASSYGAGRSDTQYF
TRBJ2-7,NA,TRBV20-1,CSPGELGEQYF
TRBJ1-2,NA,TRBV19,CASSISYRANYGYTF
TRBJ2-7,TRBD1,TRBV4-1,CASSLGQGANEQYF
TRBJ1-1,NA,TRBV9,CASSVLGNTEAFF
TRBJ1-2,NA,TRBV7-9,CASSHSAFYGYTF
TRBJ2-7,TRBD1,TRBV19,CASSVTRDRVYEQYF
TRBJ2-2,NA,TRBV4-3,CASSQGRVTGELFF
TRBJ1-3,NA,TRBV7-8,CASSLLSSGNTIYF
TRBJ1-5,TRBD1,TRBV27,CASSFQGGHQPQHF
TRBJ2-7,NA,TRBV11-2,CASSFQGTLYEQYF
TRBJ1-2,NA,TRBV6-1,CASSQSGGNYGYTF
TRBJ2-7,NA,TRBV19,CASSAGTYYEQYF
TRBJ2-7,NA,TRBV7-9,CASSLVRAPYEQYF
TRBJ2-7,NA,TRBV7-9,CASSLGFQGYEQYF
TRBJ2-3,NA,TRBV4-3,CASSQVTTDTQYF
TRBJ2-5,NA,TRBV21-1,CASTQGTGGGKTQYF
TRBJ2-7,TRBD2,TRBV28,CASSCGLAASYEQYF
TRBJ2-2,NA,TRBV28,CASIFNRANTGELFF
TRBJ2-7,NA,TRBV11-2,CASSNYEQYF
TRBJ2-3,TRBD2,TRBV9,CASSQVGTNTDTQYF
TRBJ2-7,NA,TRBV19,CASSLAWGSSYEQYF
TRBJ1-2,NA,TRBV5-6,CASRLAWGDGYTF
TRBJ2-7,TRBD2,TRBV6-1,CASSGGTSGSLEREQYF
TRBJ2-3,NA,TRBV27,CASSLLDSTDTQYF
TRBJ2-1,TRBD2,TRBV25-1,CASSGRGGSSYNEQFF
TRBJ2-2,TRBD1,TRBV4-3,CASSPSGGHTGELFF
TRBJ1-4,TRBD1,TRBV4-1,CASRQFGQGGWEKLFF
TRBJ2-3,TRBD2,TRBV2,CASTGLAGGLPTDTQYF
TRBJ2-7,NA,TRBV4-2,CASSQDGESGLAYEQYF
TRBJ2-7,TRBD1,TRBV5-6,CASSSRTGGNEQYF
TRBJ2-7,TRBD2,TRBV28,CASSFTGPGLAGSSYEQYF
TRBJ2-1,TRBD2,TRBV15,CATSHGTTVYEQFF
TRBJ2-2,NA,TRBV7-9,CASSLIGGTGELFF
TRBJ2-1,NA,TRBV7-9,CASSSEGRNEQFF
TRBJ2-7,NA,TRBV6-5,CASSSSYYEQYF
TRBJ2-7,NA,TRBV12-5,CASVPGGLTYEQYF
TRBJ2-3,NA,TRBV28,CASRYTRDQTDTQYF